These T cell receptor beta chains were read from a single sample in a study of blood T cell repertoires in COVID-19. The protocol was immunoSEQ multiplex PCR, while the TCRdb copy is restricted to in-frame clones and leaves out a portion. Of 210,000 or so clones in the sample, around 84% were seen once. Material for sequencing was peripheral blood. Receptors originate from a human donor in a cohort sampled during active COVID-19. CDR3s include the opening cysteine and the closing phenylalanine or tryptophan. The D gene is left open where the match is weak. Where a row states a size, it is once, few, many or the class of an expanded clone; other rows omit it.

cdr3_nt | cdr3_aa | j_call | clone_size | v_call | d_call
TGTGCCAGCAGTTTGAGGGGGCTAGCGGGAGTCGAGCAGTACTTC | CASSLRGLAGVEQYF | TRBJ2-7 | NA | TRBV28 | TRBD2
TGTGCCAGCAGTTTGTGGGCTAGCACAGATACGCAGTATTTT | CASSLWASTDTQYF | TRBJ2-3 | NA | TRBV27 | NA
TGTGCCAGCAGCCAAGCCCCGAATCAGCCCCAGCATTTT | CASSQAPNQPQHF | TRBJ1-5 | NA | TRBV14 | NA
TGTGCCAGCAGCTTAGGGGTTCCCGGGGAGCTGTTTTTT | CASSLGVPGELFF | TRBJ2-2 | few | TRBV5-6 | NA
TGTGCCAGCAGCTTGGATGGGGGGAGGCACACCGGGGAGCTGTTTTTT | CASSLDGGRHTGELFF | TRBJ2-2 | NA | TRBV5-4 | NA
TGCGCCAGCAGCTTTGCAGGGTACACAGATACGCAGTATTTT | CASSFAGYTDTQYF | TRBJ2-3 | NA | TRBV5-1 | NA
TGTGCCAGCAGCTTAGCGATACGTGCCCGGGGGGATGATGGCTACACCTTC | CASSLAIRARGDDGYTF | TRBJ1-2 | once | TRBV7-2 | NA
TGTGCCAGCAGTTACTGGGACAGGGTGAGGCTGAAAGCTTTCTTT | CASSYWDRVRLKAFF | TRBJ1-1 | NA | TRBV6-5 | TRBD1
TGTGCCAGCAGCTTAACAGGGAACAAAGCTTTCTTT | CASSLTGNKAFF | TRBJ1-1 | many | TRBV11-2 | NA
TGTGCCATCAGTGACAGCCTAGCAGCAGATACGCAGTATTTT | CAISDSLAADTQYF | TRBJ2-3 | NA | TRBV10-3 | NA
TGTGCCAGCAGCTTAGGGCCGGGACAGGGGGATGGCAAAAACATTCAGTACTTC | CASSLGPGQGDGKNIQYF | TRBJ2-4 | NA | TRBV7-9 | TRBD1
TGTGCCAGCAGCGCCATTAACGGGGGCCAAGAGACCCAGTACTTC | CASSAINGGQETQYF | TRBJ2-5 | once | TRBV7-3 | NA
TGTGCCAGCAGTTACCTCCGGGACAGGGGTCCCGTAAGCAATCAGCCCCAGCATTTT | CASSYLRDRGPVSNQPQHF | TRBJ1-5 | once | TRBV28 | TRBD1
TGCGCCAGCAGCCCCCCAACTTTCCCAGGAGATACGCAGTATTTT | CASSPPTFPGDTQYF | TRBJ2-3 | few | TRBV4-1 | NA
TGTGCCAGTACTGACAGAATGAACACTGAAGCTTTCTTT | CASTDRMNTEAFF | TRBJ1-1 | NA | TRBV19 | NA
TGTGCCAGCAGCTTGGATGGGCAGCCCAATTCACCCCTCCACTTT | CASSLDGQPNSPLHF | TRBJ1-6 | once | TRBV11-2 | NA
TGTGCCAGCAGCCCCAGCGGGCCTCGTTATAATTCACCCCTCCACTTT | CASSPSGPRYNSPLHF | TRBJ1-6 | NA | TRBV5-6 | NA
TGTGCCAGCAGCCGGGACGGGACAACAGATACGCAGTATTTT | CASSRDGTTDTQYF | TRBJ2-3 | NA | TRBV3-1/TRBV3-2 | NA
TGTGCCAGCAGCCCCGGACAGTACTCTGGAAACACCATATATTTT | CASSPGQYSGNTIYF | TRBJ1-3 | NA | TRBV7-9 | NA
TGTGCCAGCAGCCAAATCGCGAGCAATCAGCCCCAGCATTTT | CASSQIASNQPQHF | TRBJ1-5 | NA | TRBV3-1/TRBV3-2 | NA
TGCGCCAGCAGTCAACTGCGATCGGGAGACGAGAATGAGCAGTTCTTC | CASSQLRSGDENEQFF | TRBJ2-1 | NA | TRBV23-1 | NA
TGCGCCAGCAGCTTGGGACACGGAAACACTGAAGCTTTCTTT | CASSLGHGNTEAFF | TRBJ1-1 | NA | TRBV5-1 | NA
TGTGCCAGCAGCACCCGGGCCGGGACAGGGGGTCGGACCGGGGAGCTGTTTTTT | CASSTRAGTGGRTGELFF | TRBJ2-2 | NA | TRBV7-9 | TRBD1
TGTGCCAGCAGCCCCGGGACAGGGGGCATCGGGGAGCTGTTTTTT | CASSPGTGGIGELFF | TRBJ2-2 | NA | TRBV7-9 | TRBD1
TGTGCCAGTAGTATGTCGCGTGGGAGACAGGGCTATGGCTACACCTTC | CASSMSRGRQGYGYTF | TRBJ1-2 | NA | TRBV19 | TRBD1
TGTGCCAGCAGGGACAGGGTGATAATGAACACTGAAGCTTTCTTT | CASRDRVIMNTEAFF | TRBJ1-1 | NA | TRBV2 | TRBD1
TGCGCCAGCAGTGCAGGGGGGAACACTGAAGCTTTCTTT | CASSAGGNTEAFF | TRBJ1-1 | NA | TRBV10-1 | TRBD1
TGTGCCAGCAGAGCGGGATCGAACACCGGGGAGCTGTTTTTT | CASRAGSNTGELFF | TRBJ2-2 | NA | TRBV2 | TRBD2
TGTGCCAGCAGTCAGGGGGGCTACAATCAGCCCCAGCATTTT | CASSQGGYNQPQHF | TRBJ1-5 | NA | TRBV2 | TRBD1
TGTGCCAGCAGCTCACAGGGGGCGGAAAACTATGGCTACACCTTC | CASSSQGAENYGYTF | TRBJ1-2 | NA | TRBV27 | TRBD1
TGCGCCAGCAGCTTGGAGCTAGCGGGACTAGATACGCAGTATTTT | CASSLELAGLDTQYF | TRBJ2-3 | NA | TRBV5-1 | TRBD2
TGTGCCACCGGGGGGGGAGTCCAAGAGACCCAGTACTTC | CATGGGVQETQYF | TRBJ2-5 | NA | TRBV15 | TRBD2
TGTGCCAGTAGAGTGTTCCAGGGGAGCTCTGGGGCCAACGTCCTGACTTTC | CASRVFQGSSGANVLTF | TRBJ2-6 | NA | TRBV19 | NA
TGCGCCAGCAGCTGGACGTCCGGGGTTAACATTCAGTACTTC | CASSWTSGVNIQYF | TRBJ2-4 | NA | TRBV5-1 | NA
TGTGCCAGCAGATTCAGGATTCAAGAGACCCAGTACTTC | CASRFRIQETQYF | TRBJ2-5 | NA | TRBV6-5 | NA
TGTGCCAGCAGTGACCAGGGGCCCTACGAGCAGTACTTC | CASSDQGPYEQYF | TRBJ2-7 | NA | TRBV6-1 | NA
TGTGCCATCAGTACCGGGACAGTGGAGCTCGAGCAGTACTTC | CAISTGTVELEQYF | TRBJ2-7 | once | TRBV10-3 | TRBD1